The 17 T cell receptor beta chains below were found in one sample sequenced in a study of blood T cell repertoires in COVID-19. This table comes from immunoSEQ multiplex PCR, and its TCRdb copy is limited to in-frame clones, with some not included. This sample has roughly 120,000 clones; nearly 90% occur once, and the top ten carry around 4.9%. Sequenced sample: peripheral blood. All receptors come from a human donor in a cohort sampled during active COVID-19.

V is TRBV24-1 and J is TRBJ2-5; 7 bases align to TRBD2. Germline CDR1 and CDR2: KGHDR and SFDVKD. The CDR3 consists of 14 residues. After removal of 7 bases from V and 5 bases from J, the junction contained 9 bases not matched to a gene. The CDR3 DNA follows: TGTGCCACCAGCCCGAGCGGGGAGTTCGAGACCCAGTACTTC. The encoded protein is CATSPSGEFETQYF.

This chain connects TRBV7-6 to TRBJ2-7, with 11 bases aligning to TRBD1. V was pared by 1 base and J by 4 bases, with 6 bases of the junction left unmatched. Germline CDR1 SGHVS, CDR2 FNYEAQ. The CDR3 loop spans 16 amino acids. The CDR3 sequence: CASSLGGQGVGYEQYF. CDR3 nucleotide sequence: TGTGCCAGCAGCTTAGGGGGACAGGGGGTAGGGTACGAGCAGTACTTC.

The chain carries TRBV3-1 (or the pseudogene TRBV3-2) and TRBJ1-4, with 9 bases identical to TRBD1. Germline V CDR1 and CDR2: LGHDT, YNNKEL (reference sequence). There are 15 residues in the CDR3. The junction had 9 bases not matched to a gene; V was cut back by 6 bases and J by 7 bases. The CDR3 coding sequence is TGTGCCAGCAGGCCTACTACAGGGGGCTCTGAAAAACTGTTTTTT. It encodes CASRPTTGGSEKLFF.

The chain recombines TRBV19 with TRBJ2-1; a possible D gene is TRBD2 (7 bases). V was trimmed by 7 bases and J by 6 bases, leaving 13 bases between them. This CDR3 has 13 amino acids. CDR1 and CDR2 (germline): LNHDA, SQIVND (reference sequence). The CDR3 bases are TGTGCCAGTAACGAGGGGGGGGGCAATGAGCAGTTCTTC. This translates into CASNEGGGNEQFF.

The chain has TRBV2 and TRBJ1-2; TRBD1 aligns across 8 bases. The CDR3 runs 14 residues. Trimming at V came to 6 bases and at J to 8 bases, leaving 11 bases not matched to a gene. CDR1 is SNHLY and CDR2 is FYNNEI in the germline V gene. In DNA form, the CDR3 reads TGTGCCAGCAGCCTAATGGGACAGGCCGCGGGCTACACCTTC. This encodes CASSLMGQAAGYTF.

The genes are TRBV27 and TRBJ2-1; 10 bases fit TRBD2. This CDR3 has 17 residues. In germline, CDR1 is MNHEY, CDR2 SMNVEV (reference sequence). With 2 bases clipped from V and 8 bases from J, the junction kept 12 bases outside the gene matches. This CDR3 is CASSLRFLAGEADEQFF. The CDR3 DNA reads as TGTGCCAGCAGTTTAAGATTCCTAGCGGGAGAGGCGGATGAGCAGTTCTTC.

CDR3 sequence (DNA): TGTGCCTGGAGTGTCACCCGACTAGCGGGAGCTCCCTACGAGCAGTACTTC. Residues: CAWSVTRLAGAPYEQYF. The chain is built from TRBV30 and TRBJ2-7, with 12 bases aligning to TRBD2. Germline V gene data show CDR1 as GTSNPN and CDR2 as SVGIG (reference sequence). With 0 bases clipped from V and 2 bases from J, the junction kept 8 bases outside the gene matches. The CDR3 runs to 17 residues.

This clone has a single count. The CDR3 coding sequence is TGTGCCAGCAGCTTCCAAGCGGGTCGCTACGAGCAGTACTTC. It translates to CASSFQAGRYEQYF. This rearrangement joins TRBV7-2 to TRBJ2-7; maybe TRBD2 (6 bases). Germline V gene sequence: CDR1 SGHTA, CDR2 FQGNSA. The CDR3 is made up of 14 amino acids. Trimming shortened V by 3 bases and J by 3 bases, and 12 bases separated the two germline ends. Using reference TRBV7-2 and TRBJ2-7 for the parts outside the CDR3, the full variable domain is GAGVSQSPSNKVTEKGKDVELRCDPISGHTALYWYRQSLGQGLEFLIYFQGNSAPDKSGLPSDRFSAERTGGSVSTLTIQRTQQEDSAVYLCASSFQAGRYEQYFGPGTRLTVT.

The rearrangement uses TRBV28 and TRBJ2-6; D unresolved. There are 13 residues in the CDR3. The germline V gene encodes CDR1 MDHEN and CDR2 SYDVKM. V was shortened by 7 bases and J by 1 base, with 5 bases between the two germline ends. The CDR3 sequence is CASMSSGANVLTF. In DNA, the CDR3 is TGTGCCAGCATGAGTTCTGGGGCCAACGTCCTGACTTTC.

V gene TRBV6-5 combines with J gene TRBJ1-5, with TRBD1 matching over 9 bases. J lost 2 bases, V lost 5 bases, and 4 bases had no gene match. Germline CDR1 and CDR2: MNHEY and SVGAGI. There are 15 residues in the CDR3. DNA for the CDR3: TGTGCCAGCAGTACCCGGGACAGGGGCAATCAGCCCCAGCATTTT. Translation gives CASSTRDRGNQPQHF.

V usage is TRBV30 and J usage is TRBJ1-2, with D unclear. Per the germline V gene, CDR1 is GTSNPN and CDR2 is SVGIG (reference sequence). V lost 4 bases and J lost 5, with 11 bases in between. The CDR3 is made up of 12 amino acids. Here the CDR3 DNA reads TGTGCCTGGACCCCAGGTTATTATGGCTACACCTTC. The encoded protein is CAWTPGYYGYTF.

The chain joins TRBV19 to TRBJ2-2; possibly TRBD1 for D (5 bases). Trimming shortened V by 5 bases and J by 4 bases, and 8 bases separated the two germline ends. There are 13 residues in the CDR3. CDR1 and CDR2 from the germline V gene are LNHDA and SQIVND (reference sequence). The CDR3 bases are TGTGCCAGTAGTGGGGCCTCCACCGGGGAGCTGTTTTTT. Residues: CASSGASTGELFF.

This clone was picked up one time. The J gene is TRBJ1-5, the V gene TRBV20-1, with unresolved D. The CDR3 is 11 amino acids. Germline V CDR1 and CDR2: DFQATT, SNEGSKA (reference sequence). The V gene lost 3 bases and the J gene lost 9 bases, with 9 bases spanning the gap. CDR3 protein: CSASYAGPQHF. In DNA form, the CDR3 reads TGCAGTGCTAGTTATGCGGGGCCCCAGCATTTT.

The V gene is TRBV19, the J gene TRBJ2-7; D perhaps matches TRBD2 (5 bases). The CDR3 is made up of 13 amino acids. Trimming left V 7 bases short and J 2 bases short, with 12 bases between. Germline-derived CDR1 and CDR2 are LNHDA and SQIVND (reference sequence). This CDR3 reads CASMGVLTYEQYF. The CDR3 coding sequence is TGTGCCAGTATGGGAGTCCTTACCTACGAGCAGTACTTC.

This clone occurred a few times. The rearrangement uses TRBV7-9 and TRBJ2-2; TRBD2 is a possible D gene (6 bases). This CDR3 has 13 residues. Germline values: CDR1 SEHNR, CDR2 FQNEAQ (reference sequence). Deletions cut 6 bases from V and 6 bases from J, with 11 bases between. CDR3 in amino acids: CASSPSGPGELFF. DNA for the CDR3: TGTGCCAGCAGTCCCAGCGGGCCCGGGGAGCTGTTTTTT.

The rearrangement joins TRBV7-2 to TRBJ2-7, with TRBD1 matching 10 bases. CDR1 is SGHTA, CDR2 FQGNSA, per germline. The V segment lost 5 bases and the J segment 7 bases; nucleotides outside the gene matches: 11. The CDR3 length is 15 residues. The CDR3 DNA is TGTGCCAGCAGCATACGATCGGGACAGGGGAGGGAGCAGTACTTC. Amino acids: CASSIRSGQGREQYF.

The CDR3: CASSGTTGANYGYTF. The CDR3 DNA sequence: TGTGCCAGCAGCGGAACCACAGGGGCTAACTATGGCTACACCTTC. This chain joins TRBV6-4 and TRBJ1-2; TRBD1 matches at 7 bases. The CDR3 runs to 15 residues. The trim removed 6 bases at V and 0 bases at J, leaving 7 bases unmatched. Germline values: CDR1 MRHNA, CDR2 SNTAGT.